This TCR beta chain originates from a study of glioma-infiltrating T cells. Points from the study as a whole: CDR3 overlap between tissue and blood was very small. Gliomas, especially low-grade, showed above-expected tissue-blood divergence; non-neoplastic patients showed below.

Amplification of TCR alpha and beta CDR3 regions from RNA used iRepertoire nested multiplex PCR. Input was roughly 100-450 ng of tissue mRNA or PBMC total RNA. MiXCR was run by TCRdb on the multiplex PCR reads, yielding one entry per CDR3 protein. The data hold tens of thousands of distinct CDR3 sequences, with about 25% observed a single time. At least ten counts were recorded for this clonotype. Its target is not known. CDR1 and CDR2 (germline): SGHTA, FQGNSA. The CDR3 extends over 13 amino acids. V shed 1 base and J shed 9 bases, with 12 bases lying between them. V usage is TRBV7-2 and J usage is TRBJ1-1; tentatively, D is TRBD1 (5 bases). The origin of this receptor is a human donor with low-grade glioma or glioblastoma, undergoing nonglioma brain surgery, or in good health (not recorded which). The sample taken for sequencing was glioma tissue, nonneoplastic brain tissue, or PBMCs (not recorded which). CDR3 DNA: TGTGCCAGCAGCTTAGGAGGACAAACCAAAGCTTTCTTT. It translates to CASSLGGQTKAFF. The entire variable domain, with the rest obtained from reference TRBV7-2 and TRBJ1-1, is as follows: GAGVSQSPSNKVTEKGKDVELRCDPISGHTALYWYRQSLGQGLEFLIYFQGNSAPDKSGLPSDRFSAERTGGSVSTLTIQRTQQEDSAVYLCASSLGGQTKAFFGQGTRLTVV.